Listed here is a single T cell receptor beta chain. The sample belongs to a study of blood T cell repertoires in COVID-19. Sequenced by immunoSEQ multiplex PCR; TCRdb stores in-frame clones only, minus some. Seen here are roughly 250,000 clones, under 90% observed once, and the top ten hold 3.6%. V was pared by 3 bases and J by 1 base, with 10 bases between. CDR1 and CDR2 from the germline V gene are SGHRS and YFSETQ. This CDR3 has 15 amino acids. This receptor was obtained from a woman in her thirties or forties who had been exposed to COVID-19. The sequenced material came from PBMCs or T cells enriched from blood (not recorded which). The J gene is TRBJ1-4, the V gene TRBV5-1; the D gene is possibly TRBD1 (5 bases). The chain's CDR3 is CASSSGLGTNEKLFF. CDR3 coding DNA: TGCGCCAGCAGCTCAGGGCTCGGAACTAATGAAAAACTGTTTTTT. The whole variable domain, filled in from reference TRBV5-1 and TRBJ1-4, reads KAGVTQTPRYLIKTRGQQVTLSCSPISGHRSVSWYQQTPGQGLQFLFEYFSETQRNKGNFPGRFSGRQFSNSRSEMNVSTLELGDSALYLCASSSGLGTNEKLFFGSGTQLSVL.